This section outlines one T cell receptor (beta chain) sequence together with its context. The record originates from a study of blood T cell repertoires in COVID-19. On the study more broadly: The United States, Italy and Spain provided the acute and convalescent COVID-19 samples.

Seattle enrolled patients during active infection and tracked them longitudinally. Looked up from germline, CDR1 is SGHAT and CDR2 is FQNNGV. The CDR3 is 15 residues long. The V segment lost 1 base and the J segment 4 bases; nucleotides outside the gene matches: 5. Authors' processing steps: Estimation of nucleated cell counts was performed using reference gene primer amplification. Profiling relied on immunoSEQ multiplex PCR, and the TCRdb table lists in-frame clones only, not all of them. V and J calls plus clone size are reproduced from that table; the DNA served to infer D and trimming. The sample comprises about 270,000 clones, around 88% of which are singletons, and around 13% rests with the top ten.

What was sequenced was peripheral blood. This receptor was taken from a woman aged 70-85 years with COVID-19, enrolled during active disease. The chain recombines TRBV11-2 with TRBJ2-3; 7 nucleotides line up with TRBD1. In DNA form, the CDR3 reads TGTGCCAGCAGCTTAGGGCAGGGGGTCGCAGATACGCAGTATTTT. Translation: CASSLGQGVADTQYF. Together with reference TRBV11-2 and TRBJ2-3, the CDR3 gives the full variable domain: EAGVAQSPRYKIIEKRQSVAFWCNPISGHATLYWYQQILGQGPKLLIQFQNNGVVDDSQLPKDRFSAERLKGVDSTLKIQPAKLEDSAVYLCASSLGQGVADTQYFGPGTRLTVL.